This TCR beta chain was profiled in a study of blood T cells in healthy people across ages. Study results and caveats: It was the long-lived donors that had more naive CD4+ cells and higher diversity than aged donors.

Of note for this clonotype: As yet, its antigen is unknown.

The CDR3 loop spans 16 amino acids. J was trimmed by 2 bases and V by 0 bases; bases with no gene match: 6. Germline V gene data show CDR1 as LGHNA and CDR2 as YSLEER. Through a sample-barcoded 5' primer and a J-beta primer mix, a second PCR was run for about 6 to 12 cycles. Every single cDNA molecule received a tag from a template-switch adaptor with 12 random nucleotides. TCRdb used MiXCR to reprocess the 5' RACE reads, holding one entry per CDR3 protein. The profile shows 1.5 million to 2 million distinct CDR3 sequences, 40% to 55% of them singletons. The source of this sequence is a woman in her thirties or forties in good health. The sequenced sample consisted of blood. V is TRBV4-3 and J is TRBJ2-7; 8 nucleotides match TRBD1. The CDR3 loop reads CASSQDAPGGPYEQYF. The CDR3 DNA follows: TGCGCCAGCAGCCAAGATGCGCCAGGGGGCCCCTACGAGCAGTACTTC.